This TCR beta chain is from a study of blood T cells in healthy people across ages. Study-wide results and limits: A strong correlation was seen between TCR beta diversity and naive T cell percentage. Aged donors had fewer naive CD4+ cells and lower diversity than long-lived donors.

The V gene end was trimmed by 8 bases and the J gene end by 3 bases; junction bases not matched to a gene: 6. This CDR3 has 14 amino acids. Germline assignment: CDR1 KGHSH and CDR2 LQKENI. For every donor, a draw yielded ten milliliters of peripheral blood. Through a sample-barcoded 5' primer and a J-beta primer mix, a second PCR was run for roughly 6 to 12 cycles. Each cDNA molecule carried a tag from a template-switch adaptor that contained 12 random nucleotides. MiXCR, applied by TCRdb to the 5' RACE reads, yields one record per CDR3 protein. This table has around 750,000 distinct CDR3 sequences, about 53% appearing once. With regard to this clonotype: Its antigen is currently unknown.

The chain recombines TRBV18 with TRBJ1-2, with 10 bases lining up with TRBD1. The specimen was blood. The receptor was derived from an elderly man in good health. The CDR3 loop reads CASSPGTGDYGYTF. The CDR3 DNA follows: TGTGCCAGCAGCCCCGGGACAGGGGACTATGGCTACACCTTC.